Following are 21 T cell receptor beta chains from one sample sequenced in a study of shared clonotypes between healthy human individuals. The data were produced by immunoSEQ multiplex PCR, yet TCRdb's version contains in-frame clones alone and is incomplete. Of some 1.5 million clones listed, roughly 96% are singletons. Material for sequencing was naive CD4+ T cells sorted from blood. Subset noted: CD45RA+ positively selected. The source is a man aged 25-45 years in good health.

This clone was seen only a few times. This chain connects TRBV2 to TRBJ1-2; perhaps TRBD1 as D (5 bases). Per the germline V gene, CDR1 is SNHLY and CDR2 is FYNNEI. The CDR3 runs 14 residues. With 7 bases removed from V and 8 bases from J, the gap between germline ends came to 20 bases. The CDR3 loop is CASIALGGSVGYTF. The CDR3 DNA sequence: TGTGCCAGCATTGCGTTGGGGGGATCGGTGGGCTACACCTTC.

The V gene is TRBV19, the J gene TRBJ2-7, with 7 bases fitting TRBD2. Germline values: CDR1 LNHDA, CDR2 SQIVND (reference sequence). J gave up 5 bases and V 5 bases, and 15 bases lay outside the gene matches. CDR3 size: 16 residues. As DNA, the CDR3 is TGTGCCAGTAGTTTCTCCAGGTTGCGCGGGAGTGACGAGCAGTACTTC. Its translation is CASSFSRLRGSDEQYF.

The chain couples TRBV7-2 to TRBJ2-3; 9 positions agree with TRBD2. CDR3 size: 14 residues. The germline V gene has CDR1 SGHTA and CDR2 FQGNSA. V was clipped by 5 bases and J by 14 bases; unmatched bases: 14. CDR3 bases: TGTGCCAGCAGCGGAGGCGGGAGGGCCTTTCATGCGTATTTT. Translated: CASSGGGRAFHAYF.

The V and J genes are TRBV19 and TRBJ1-5; unclear D gene. CDR1 is LNHDA and CDR2 is SQIVND in the germline V gene (reference sequence). The CDR3 is made up of 13 amino acids. The germline V and J ends were trimmed by 3 bases and 7 bases, with 10 bases remaining between them. The CDR3 reads CASSMSRLQPQHF. The CDR3, as DNA: TGTGCCAGTAGTATGAGTCGGTTACAGCCCCAGCATTTT. Filled out from reference TRBV19 and TRBJ1-5, the complete variable domain reads DGGITQSPKYLFRKEGQNVTLSCEQNLNHDAMYWYRQDPGQGLRLIYYSQIVNDFQKGDIAEGYSVSREKKESFPLTVTSAQKNPTAFYLCASSMSRLQPQHFGDGTRLSIL.

V gene TRBV5-4 combines with J gene TRBJ1-4; D possibly corresponds to TRBD1 (5 bases). Germline CDR1 reads SGHNT; CDR2 reads YYREEE (reference sequence). The length of the CDR3 is 15 residues. With 0 bases removed from V and 4 bases from J, the gap between germline ends came to 10 bases. As DNA, the CDR3 is TGTGCCAGCAGCTTGGAGGGACGGCTTAATGAAAAACTGTTTTTT. As protein: CASSLEGRLNEKLFF.

This rearrangement joins TRBV6-1 to TRBJ2-1, with 8 bases that match TRBD2. After removal of 5 bases from V and 3 bases from J, the junction contained 6 bases not matched to a gene. Germline CDR1 and CDR2: MNHNS and SASEGT. The CDR3 spans 15 residues. The CDR3 coding sequence is TGTGCCAGCAGTACTGAGCGGGGGTTCTACAATGAGCAGTTCTTC. Translated: CASSTERGFYNEQFF.

The V and J genes are TRBV28 and TRBJ2-3, with D tentatively TRBD1 (6 bases). V was shortened by 5 bases and J by 2 bases, with 17 bases between the two germline ends. Germline values: CDR1 MDHEN, CDR2 SYDVKM. The CDR3 spans 16 residues. CDR3 in DNA: TGTGCCAGCAGTCCTCAGGGCGTGGGGGCCACAGATACGCAGTATTTT. Translating gives CASSPQGVGATDTQYF. Full variable domain (remainder filled in from reference TRBV28 and TRBJ2-3): DVKVTQSSRYLVKRTGEKVFLECVQDMDHENMFWYRQDPGLGLRLIYFSYDVKMKEKGDIPEGYSVSREKKERFSLILESASTNQTSMYLCASSPQGVGATDTQYFGPGTRLTVL.

The V gene is TRBV18, the J gene TRBJ1-3; D may be TRBD1 (5 bases). CDR3 length equals 16 residues. From germline, CDR1 is KGHSH and CDR2 LQKENI. V lost 6 bases, J lost 4 bases, and 19 bases lay in between. For the CDR3, the DNA is TGTGCCAGCTCCCACAGGACGACTCTGGACGGAAACACCATATATTTT. Translated: CASSHRTTLDGNTIYF. Filled out from reference TRBV18 and TRBJ1-3, the complete variable domain reads NAGVMQNPRHLVRRRGQEARLRCSPMKGHSHVYWYRQLPEEGLKFMVYLQKENIIDESGMPKERFSAEFPKEGPSILRIQQVVRGDSAAYFCASSHRTTLDGNTIYFGEGSWLTVV.

The CDR3 spells CASSPSGYGSYEQYF. CDR3 nucleotide sequence: TGTGCCAGCAGCCCCTCCGGGTATGGCTCCTACGAGCAGTACTTC. The chain carries TRBV7-3 and TRBJ2-7, with D uncertain. The germline V gene encodes CDR1 SGHTA and CDR2 FQGTGA. V was clipped by 5 bases and J by 0 bases, with 14 bases between them. The CDR3 consists of 15 residues.

Concerning this clone itself: Additional DNA sequences in this sample encode the identical CDR3. The V gene is TRBV20-1, the J gene TRBJ2-7; D unclear. CDR1 DFQATT and CDR2 SNEGSKA come from the germline V gene (reference sequence). V dropped 3 bases and J dropped 0 bases, with 3 bases sitting between them. CDR3 length: 11 amino acids. The CDR3 nucleotides are TGCAGTGCTAGGCCCTCCTACGAGCAGTACTTC. It specifies CSARPSYEQYF.

This chain joins TRBV19 and TRBJ1-4; D uncertain. Germline V gene data show CDR1 as LNHDA and CDR2 as SQIVND (reference sequence). V was pared by 6 bases and J by 4 bases, with 15 bases between. This CDR3 is built from 15 residues. CDR3 sequence: CASSSRIAYNEKLFF. The CDR3 DNA sequence: TGTGCCAGTAGCTCAAGGATAGCGTATAATGAAAAACTGTTTTTT.

The chain carries TRBV7-3 and TRBJ1-5; D not certain. The CDR3 is made up of 13 amino acids. The ends were cut back, 1 base at V and 6 bases at J, with 7 bases in the middle. CDR1 and CDR2 (germline): SGHTA, FQGTGA. CDR3 nucleotides: TGTGCCAGCAGCTTAAGCAGGACTCAGCCCCAGCATTTT. This sequence encodes CASSLSRTQPQHF. Full variable domain (missing parts from reference TRBV7-3 and TRBJ1-5): GAGVSQTPSNKVTEKGKYVELRCDPISGHTALYWYRQSLGQGPEFLIYFQGTGAADDSGLPNDRFFAVRPEGSVSTLKIQRTERGDSAVYLCASSLSRTQPQHFGDGTRLSIL.

The chain is built from TRBV6-5 and TRBJ1-1; D unresolved. Deletions cut 5 bases from V and 1 base from J, with 11 bases between. This CDR3 is 14 amino acids long. Germline values: CDR1 MNHEY, CDR2 SVGAGI. CDR3 coding DNA: TGTGCCAGCAGTACGACCGGGTGGAACACTGAAGCTTTCTTT. Its protein is CASSTTGWNTEAFF.

The V call is TRBV29-1, the J call TRBJ1-2; D is undetermined. The V gene lost 7 bases and the J gene lost 4 bases, with 10 bases spanning the gap. There are 11 residues in the CDR3. Per the germline V gene, CDR1 is SQVTM and CDR2 is ANQGSEA. This CDR3 is CSAGFSYGYTF. In DNA form, the CDR3 reads TGCAGCGCCGGGTTCTCCTATGGCTACACCTTC.

This clone was observed a handful of times. The chain links TRBV10-1 to TRBJ2-2; the D is unclear. Deletions cut 5 bases from V and 0 bases from J, with 7 bases between. Germline V gene lookup returns CDR1 WNHNN and CDR2 SYGVQD (reference sequence). This CDR3 contains 14 residues. CDR3 bases: TGCGCCAGCAGTAACAGCGCGAACACCGGGGAGCTGTTTTTT. Amino acid sequence: CASSNSANTGELFF.

This clone turned up a few times. At the DNA level, this CDR3 is encoded by other sequences in the same sample as well. The gene calls are TRBV5-1 and TRBJ2-2; 9 positions match TRBD1. V was pared by 1 base and J by 3 bases, with 1 base of the junction left unmatched. The CDR3 extends over 15 amino acids. Germline assignment: CDR1 SGHRS and CDR2 YFSETQ. The CDR3 region has the DNA TGCGCCAGCAGCTTGCGGACAGGGGACACCGGGGAGCTGTTTTTT. Amino acid sequence: CASSLRTGDTGELFF.

V is TRBV27 and J is TRBJ2-7; TRBD2 matches at 8 bases. V lost 5 bases and J lost 2; bases outside the gene matches: 8. This CDR3 is 15 amino acids long. Germline V lookup: CDR1 MNHEY, CDR2 SMNVEV (reference sequence). CDR3 sequence (DNA): TGTGCCAGCAGTGGATTGGGCGGGAGGACCTACGAGCAGTACTTC. It is translated as CASSGLGGRTYEQYF.

The rearrangement uses TRBV5-1 and TRBJ2-2, with D possibly called TRBD1 or TRBD2 (5 bases each). CDR1 is SGHRS and CDR2 is YFSETQ in the germline V gene. Trimming cost V 0 bases and J 6 bases, with 9 bases left between them. This CDR3 has 14 amino acids. The CDR3 coding sequence is TGCGCCAGCAGCTTGGAGGTGGGACCCGGGGAGCTGTTTTTT. Translation gives CASSLEVGPGELFF.

V usage is TRBV7-9 and J usage is TRBJ2-5; D is ambiguous. V was cut by 1 base and J by 4 bases, with 10 bases left in between. Germline V CDR1 and CDR2: SEHNR, FQNEAQ (reference sequence). The CDR3 covers 14 residues. CDR3 protein: CASSLVRQRETQYF. The DNA for the CDR3 is TGTGCCAGCAGCTTAGTTCGGCAACGAGAGACCCAGTACTTC.

The V call is TRBV28, the J call TRBJ2-5; D is unresolved. The V end was cut by 1 base, the J end by 4 bases, with 19 bases between. CDR3 size: 17 residues. Germline CDR1 reads MDHEN; CDR2 reads SYDVKM. For the CDR3, the DNA is TGTGCCAGCAGTTTATTTAGCAGCTCCCTTGGCGGAGAGACCCAGTACTTC. Translating it yields CASSLFSSSLGGETQYF. The full variable domain, its missing parts supplied by reference TRBV28 and TRBJ2-5, is DVKVTQSSRYLVKRTGEKVFLECVQDMDHENMFWYRQDPGLGLRLIYFSYDVKMKEKGDIPEGYSVSREKKERFSLILESASTNQTSMYLCASSLFSSSLGGETQYFGPGTRLLVL.

V and J are TRBV9 and TRBJ1-1, with D unresolved. The length of the CDR3 is 15 residues. CDR1 and CDR2 (germline): SGDLS, YYNGEE. The V end lost 0 bases, the J end lost 6 bases, and 15 bases lay between the germline ends. The CDR3 spells CASSVAAAPVAEAFF. The CDR3 DNA reads TGTGCCAGCAGCGTAGCGGCGGCACCGGTAGCTGAAGCTTTCTTT.